This TCR beta chain was identified during a study of T cells in Graves' hyperthyroidism and ophthalmopathy. Absent ophthalmopathy progression within 18 months defined stable Graves' hyperthyroidism. RNA transcripts yielded amplified TCR beta CDR3 regions. HTBI primers were used for first-round RT-PCR of the TCR CDR3. Each CDR3 protein gets one entry after TCRdb re-called the multiplex PCR reads with MiXCR. The sample comprises 350,000 to 400,000 distinct CDR3 sequences, under 15% of which are singletons, and 30% to 35% rests with the top ten. This clonotype was obtained from a woman aged 30 to 39 with Graves' hyperthyroidism. The sequenced sample consisted of blood.

The CDR3 loop is CASGADSTDTQYF. The CDR3 region has the DNA TGTGCCAGCGGGGCGGATAGCACAGATACGCAGTATTTT. V and J are TRBV9 and TRBJ2-3; TRBD1 might be the D (5 bases). CDR3 size: 13 residues. V lost 7 bases, J lost 0 bases, and 9 bases lay in between. Per germline, CDR1 SGDLS and CDR2 YYNGEE.